This TCR beta chain was documented in a study of OX40 agonist ivuxolimab in advanced cancers. Sequenced by immunoSEQ multiplex PCR; TCRdb stores in-frame clones only, minus some. Of about 36,000 clones listed, around 77% are singletons. The source was CD4+ or CD8+ T cells sorted from blood, collected in a trial of the OX40 agonist ivuxolimab. The receptor's source is an adult with an advanced solid tumor such as melanoma, head and neck, liver or kidney cancer.

For the CDR3, the DNA is TGCGCCAGCAGCCAAGACCTCGATAACGTGAACACTGAAGCTTTCTTT. Translating gives CASSQDLDNVNTEAFF. The rearrangement links TRBV4-3 to TRBJ1-1, with D unresolved. Trimming shortened V by 0 bases and J by 0 bases, and 11 bases separated the two germline ends. Germline V gives CDR1 LGHNA, CDR2 YSLEER. This CDR3 region has 16 residues.